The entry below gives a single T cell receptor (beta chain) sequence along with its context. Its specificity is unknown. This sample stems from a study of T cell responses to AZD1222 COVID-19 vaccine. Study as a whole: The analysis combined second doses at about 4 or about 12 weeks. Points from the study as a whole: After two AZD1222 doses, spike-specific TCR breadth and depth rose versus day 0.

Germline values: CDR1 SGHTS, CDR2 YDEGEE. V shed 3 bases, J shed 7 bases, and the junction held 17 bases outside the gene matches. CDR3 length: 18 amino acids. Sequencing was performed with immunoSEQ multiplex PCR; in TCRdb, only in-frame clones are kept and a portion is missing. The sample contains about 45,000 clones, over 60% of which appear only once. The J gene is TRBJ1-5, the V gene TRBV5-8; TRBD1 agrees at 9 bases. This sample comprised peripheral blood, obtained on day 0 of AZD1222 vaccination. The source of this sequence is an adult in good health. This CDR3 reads CASSYHVGDRASRQPQHF. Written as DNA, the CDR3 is TGTGCCAGCAGCTACCATGTAGGGGACAGGGCATCTCGGCAGCCCCAGCATTTT. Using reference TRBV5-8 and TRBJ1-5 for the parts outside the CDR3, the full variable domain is EAGVTQSPTHLIKTRGQQATLRCSPISGHTSVYWYQQALGLGLQFLLWYDEGEERNRGNFPPRFSGRQFPNYSSELNVNALELEDSALYLCASSYHVGDRASRQPQHFGDGTRLSIL.